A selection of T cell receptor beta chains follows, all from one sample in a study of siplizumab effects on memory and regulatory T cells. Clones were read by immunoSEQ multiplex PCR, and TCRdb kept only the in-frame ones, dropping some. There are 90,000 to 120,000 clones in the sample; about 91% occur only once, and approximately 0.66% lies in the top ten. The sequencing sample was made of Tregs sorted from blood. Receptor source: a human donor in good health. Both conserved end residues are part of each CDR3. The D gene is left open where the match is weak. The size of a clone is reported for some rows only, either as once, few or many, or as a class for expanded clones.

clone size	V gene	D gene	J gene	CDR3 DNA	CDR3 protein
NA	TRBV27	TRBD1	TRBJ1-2	TGTGCCAGCAGTACACGGACAGGGGGCTCTGGCTACACCTTC	CASSTRTGGSGYTF
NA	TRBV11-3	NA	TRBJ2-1	TGTGCCAGCAGCTCCTCCTGGACTAACCCCCAGCAGTTCTTC	CASSSSWTNPQQFF
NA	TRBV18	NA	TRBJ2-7	TGTGCCAGCTCACGGGACTTAGGGTCCTACGAGCAGTACTTC	CASSRDLGSYEQYF
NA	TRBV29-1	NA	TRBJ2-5	TGCAGCGCGGTGGACAGCCAAGAGACCCAGTACTTC	CSAVDSQETQYF
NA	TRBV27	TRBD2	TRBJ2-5	TGTGCCAGCAGTTTCCGTCCTGCGGGGGGGTACCAAGAGACCCAGTACTTC	CASSFRPAGGYQETQYF
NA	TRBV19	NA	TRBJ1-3	TGTGCCAGTAGGCCTGGACCGGGAAACACCATATATTTT	CASRPGPGNTIYF
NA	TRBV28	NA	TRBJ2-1	TGTGCCAGCAGTTTCCTCTCTAGCAATGAGCAGTTCTTC	CASSFLSSNEQFF
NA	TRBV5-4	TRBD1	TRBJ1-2	TGTGCCAGCATCGGGAAGGGGGCATCTGGCTACACCTTC	CASIGKGASGYTF
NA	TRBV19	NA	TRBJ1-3	TGTGCCAGTAGTATAGATGGCAGGGCCTTTGGAAACACCATATATTTT	CASSIDGRAFGNTIYF
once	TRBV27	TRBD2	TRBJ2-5	TGTGCCAGCAGTCTAAGCGGACTAGCGGGAGGAGGGGAGACCCAGTACTTC	CASSLSGLAGGGETQYF
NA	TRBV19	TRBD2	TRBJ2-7	TGTGCCAGTAGTTCACGGACTAGCGGGAGTTACGAGCAGTACTTC	CASSSRTSGSYEQYF
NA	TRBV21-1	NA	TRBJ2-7	TGTGCCAGCAGCAGCAGGGATTCCCCCCGCTCCTACGAGCAGTACTTC	CASSSRDSPRSYEQYF
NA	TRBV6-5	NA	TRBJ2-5	TGTGCCAGCAGTTACCGCCCGCACCAAGAGACCCAGTACTTC	CASSYRPHQETQYF
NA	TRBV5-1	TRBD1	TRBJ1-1	TGCGCCAGCAGCCAGGGACAGGGGGCGGGGGCTTTCTTT	CASSQGQGAGAFF
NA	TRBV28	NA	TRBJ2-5	TGTGCCAGCAGTTCTCCAGGGGCGAGAGAGACCCAGTACTTC	CASSSPGARETQYF
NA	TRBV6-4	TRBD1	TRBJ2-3	TGTGCCAGCAGTGCGGACAGGATCACAGATACGCAGTATTTT	CASSADRITDTQYF
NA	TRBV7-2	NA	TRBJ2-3	TGTGCCAGCAGCTTAGCGTGGACGGTGGTCCCAGATACGCAGTATTTT	CASSLAWTVVPDTQYF